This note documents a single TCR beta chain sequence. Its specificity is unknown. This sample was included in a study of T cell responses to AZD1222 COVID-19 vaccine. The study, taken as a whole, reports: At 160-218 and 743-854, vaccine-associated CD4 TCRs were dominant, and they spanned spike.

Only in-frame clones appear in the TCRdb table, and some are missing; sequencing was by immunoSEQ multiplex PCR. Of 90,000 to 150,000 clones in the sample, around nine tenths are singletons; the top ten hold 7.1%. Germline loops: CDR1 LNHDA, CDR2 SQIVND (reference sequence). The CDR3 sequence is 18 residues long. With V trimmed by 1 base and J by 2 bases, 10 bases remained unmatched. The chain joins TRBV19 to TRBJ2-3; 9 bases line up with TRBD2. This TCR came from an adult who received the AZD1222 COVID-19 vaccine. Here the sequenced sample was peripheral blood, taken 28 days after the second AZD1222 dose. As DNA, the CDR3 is TGTGCCAGTAGTATAGCCTTCCGGGCTAGCGGGGCCACAGATACGCAGTATTTT. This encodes CASSIAFRASGATDTQYF.